The 31 T cell receptor beta chains given below trace back to one sample, sequenced in a study of shared clonotypes between healthy human individuals. This table comes from immunoSEQ multiplex PCR, and its TCRdb copy is limited to in-frame clones, with some not included. The sample has millions of clones, just under 95% seen once. It was CD45RO-negative cells, positively selected for CCR7, that made up naive CD8 cells, with terminally differentiated effector memory CD45RA+ cells excluded. Sequenced input: naive CD8+ T cells sorted from blood. The receptor set was obtained from a man younger than 35 in good health.

About this clone itself: The same CDR3 also results from other DNA sequences found in this sample. V is TRBV5-1 and J is TRBJ2-7; 7 positions agree with TRBD1. The germline V gene has CDR1 SGHRS and CDR2 YFSETQ. Unmatched junction bases numbered 3, after V lost 2 bases and J lost 1 base. The length of the CDR3 is 14 residues. The CDR3 loop is CASSFGTASYEQYF. CDR3 in DNA: TGCGCCAGCAGCTTCGGGACAGCTTCCTACGAGCAGTACTTC.

About this clone itself: This sample includes further DNA sequences coding for the same CDR3. V is TRBV18 and J is TRBJ2-7; D remains ambiguous. The ends were cut back, 3 bases at V and 4 bases at J, with 10 bases in the middle. CDR3 length equals 13 residues. CDR1 is KGHSH, CDR2 LQKENI, per germline. CDR3 coding DNA: TGTGCCAGCTCACCTACCGACGGGTACGAGCAGTACTTC. Amino acids: CASSPTDGYEQYF.

The chain employs TRBV30 and TRBJ1-6; 8 bases match TRBD1. Germline CDR1 is GTSNPN and CDR2 is SVGIG (reference sequence). This CDR3 contains 13 residues. V shed 2 bases and J 13 bases; nucleotides not matched to a gene: 7. The DNA of the CDR3 is TGTGCCTGGAGTACCGGGACAGGTCTCCCCCTCCACTTT. Translated, it gives CAWSTGTGLPLHF. The whole variable domain, remainder taken from reference TRBV30 and TRBJ1-6, is SQTIHQWPATLVQPVGSPLSLECTVEGTSNPNLYWYRQAAGRGLQLLFYSVGIGQISSEVPQNLSASRPQDRQFILSSKKLLLSDSGFYLCAWSTGTGLPLHFGNGTRLTVT.

The rearrangement links TRBV2 to TRBJ1-2; D unclear. This CDR3 has 12 amino acids. CDR1 and CDR2 (germline): SNHLY, FYNNEI. Trimming removed 4 bases from V and 4 bases from J, with 7 bases in between. This CDR3 reads CASSGPSYGYTF. CDR3 in DNA: TGTGCCAGCAGTGGGCCGAGCTATGGCTACACCTTC.

V is TRBV4-3 and J is TRBJ2-7, with 9 bases that match TRBD2. In germline, CDR1 is LGHNA, CDR2 YSLEER. This CDR3 region has 15 residues. The J segment lost 5 bases and the V segment lost 4 bases, leaving 9 bases of the junction unmatched. CDR3 residues: CASSLGVAGENEQYF. CDR3 DNA sequence: TGCGCCAGCAGCCTCGGGGTAGCGGGAGAGAACGAGCAGTACTTC.

The CDR3 loop reads CASSRPPTQYF. Here the CDR3 DNA reads TGTGCCAGCAGCAGGCCCCCGACGCAGTATTTT. This rearrangement joins TRBV6-5 to TRBJ2-3; D not certain. Germline CDR1 and CDR2: MNHEY and SVGAGI. V shed 6 bases and J shed 9 bases, with 10 bases lying between them. The CDR3 consists of 11 residues.

Concerning this clone: Other DNA sequences in the same sample also yield this CDR3. The chain is built from TRBV9 and TRBJ2-7; D call uncertain. V shed 0 bases and J shed 2 bases, with 6 bases lying between them. The CDR3 length is 13 residues. Germline CDR1 is SGDLS and CDR2 is YYNGEE. The CDR3 DNA follows: TGTGCCAGCAGCGTAGGGCCAGCCTACGAGCAGTACTTC. It codes for CASSVGPAYEQYF.

This clone has more than one count but fewer than ten. The chain carries TRBV7-8 and TRBJ1-6; D remains unclear. This CDR3 has 14 amino acids. Deletions cut 1 base from V and 10 bases from J, with 11 bases between. Per germline, CDR1 SGHVS and CDR2 FQNEAQ. The CDR3 reads CASSLGTDGSPLHF. The CDR3, as DNA: TGTGCCAGCAGCTTAGGGACGGACGGATCACCCCTCCACTTT.

The gene calls are TRBV9 and TRBJ1-1, with D perhaps matching TRBD1 (6 bases). CDR1 is SGDLS, CDR2 YYNGEE, per germline. The CDR3 consists of 15 residues. V was trimmed by 0 bases and J by 3 bases, leaving 12 bases between them. The CDR3 region has the DNA TGTGCCAGCAGCGTAGAAGGGGGGGAGTACACTGAAGCTTTCTTT. Encoded protein: CASSVEGGEYTEAFF.

The chain links TRBV27 to TRBJ2-2, with a tentative D call TRBD2 (6 bases). V lost 3 bases to trimming and J lost 6 bases, with 14 bases between them. This CDR3 region has 15 residues. Per the germline V gene, CDR1 is MNHEY and CDR2 is SMNVEV (reference sequence). CDR3 region: CASSFWAGRAGELFF. CDR3 in DNA: TGTGCCAGCAGTTTTTGGGCGGGACGGGCCGGGGAGCTGTTTTTT.

This chain joins TRBV27 and TRBJ2-7; D is unresolved. The CDR3 loop spans 14 amino acids. The V end lost 2 bases, the J end lost 5 bases, and 13 bases lay between the germline ends. The germline CDR1 and CDR2 sequences are MNHEY and SMNVEV (reference sequence). The CDR3 is CASSLLTAPDEQYF. CDR3 sequence (DNA): TGTGCCAGCAGTTTACTAACGGCCCCGGACGAGCAGTACTTC.

The chain is built from TRBV28 and TRBJ1-5; D uncertain. V lost 6 bases and J lost 0, with 12 bases in between. Germline V lookup: CDR1 MDHEN, CDR2 SYDVKM. CDR3 size: 15 residues. CDR3 sequence (DNA): TGTGCCAGCAGCCCGGAGGCGTATAGCAATCAGCCCCAGCATTTT. Protein: CASSPEAYSNQPQHF.

As regards this clone: The same CDR3 can be traced to other DNA sequences in this sample. For the CDR3, the DNA is TGTGCCAGCAGCCCCGGGACAGGGTCGTACGAGCAGTACTTC. Residues: CASSPGTGSYEQYF. The chain links TRBV11-2 to TRBJ2-7, with 9 bases lining up with TRBD1. Trimming cost V 5 bases and J 4 bases; bases outside gene matches: 6. CDR1 and CDR2 from the germline V gene are SGHAT and FQNNGV. This CDR3 is built from 14 residues.

The V gene is TRBV19, the J gene TRBJ1-1, with D unresolved. The CDR3 is 11 residues long. The V gene lost 5 bases and the J gene lost 8 bases, with 9 bases spanning the gap. CDR1 is LNHDA and CDR2 is SQIVND in the germline V gene (reference sequence). The CDR3 region is CASSPGWEAFF. DNA of the CDR3: TGTGCCAGTAGTCCGGGGTGGGAAGCTTTCTTT.

The chain has TRBV6-4 and TRBJ2-1; TRBD2 matches 7 bases. CDR1 MRHNA and CDR2 SNTAGT come from the germline V gene. This CDR3 is built from 15 residues. Trimming at V came to 3 bases and at J to 2 bases, leaving 4 bases not matched to a gene. CDR3 DNA sequence: TGTGCCAGCAGTGAGTTTCTAGCGGCCTACAATGAGCAGTTCTTC. Translated: CASSEFLAAYNEQFF.

The V and J genes are TRBV21-1 and TRBJ2-2; TRBD2, as called in the table, went unchecked against the DNA. TRBV21-1 has pseudogene status. The CDR3 totals 14 residues. The CDR3 region is CASSKVRGTGELFF. In DNA form, the CDR3 reads TGTGCCAGCAGCAAAGTAAGAGGCACCGGGGAGCTGTTTTTT.

As for this clone: Other DNA sequences in this sample translate to the same CDR3. The chain couples TRBV4-1 to TRBJ2-1; no clear D. Germline V gene lookup returns CDR1 MGHRA and CDR2 YSYEKL. This CDR3 has 14 amino acids. V was trimmed by 1 base and J by 0 bases, leaving 4 bases between them. For the CDR3, the DNA is TGCGCCAGCAGCCAAGGGACCTCCTACAATGAGCAGTTCTTC. It codes for CASSQGTSYNEQFF.

This chain joins TRBV10-2 and TRBJ2-7, with D uncertain. CDR1 is WSHSY and CDR2 is SAAADI in the germline V gene. Trimming took 8 bases from V and 2 from J, leaving 7 bases between them. There are 11 residues in the CDR3. This CDR3 reads CASGETYEQYF. The CDR3 nucleotides read TGCGCCAGCGGGGAAACCTACGAGCAGTACTTC.

This clone was observed once. Other nucleotide sequences in the sample specify the same CDR3. The genes are TRBV28 and TRBJ2-7; D is perhaps TRBD1 or TRBD2 (5 bases each). This CDR3 comprises 13 residues. CDR1 and CDR2 (germline): MDHEN, SYDVKM. V was trimmed by 3 bases and J by 1 base, leaving 7 bases between them. CDR3 DNA sequence: TGTGCCAGCAGTTTGAGGGGTTCCTACGAGCAGTACTTC. It specifies CASSLRGSYEQYF.

The sample holds one count of this clone. The V gene is TRBV27, the J gene TRBJ2-1, with no clear D. Per germline, CDR1 MNHEY and CDR2 SMNVEV (reference sequence). This CDR3 region has 15 residues. V was clipped by 3 bases and J by 5 bases, with 14 bases between them. The CDR3: CASSFWDASDNEQFF. The CDR3 bases are TGTGCCAGCAGTTTTTGGGATGCGTCAGACAATGAGCAGTTCTTC.

In the case of this clone: This sample also contains other DNA sequences that code for the same CDR3. The chain joins TRBV7-9 to TRBJ2-2; 8 bases match TRBD1. The germline CDR1 and CDR2 sequences are SEHNR and FQNEAQ (reference sequence). The CDR3 is made up of 14 amino acids. With V trimmed by 5 bases and J by 5 bases, 4 bases remained unmatched. The CDR3 bases are TGTGCCAGCAGCCTAGGACAGGGTACCGGGGAGCTGTTTTTT. Translating gives CASSLGQGTGELFF.

This clone showed up just once. The chain couples TRBV19 to TRBJ2-2, with 7 bases that match TRBD2. Germline values: CDR1 LNHDA, CDR2 SQIVND (reference sequence). The CDR3 has 14 amino acids. J lost 2 bases, V lost 7 bases, and 4 bases had no gene match. The CDR3 DNA is TGTGCCAGTACAGGGAGGGTTAACACCGGGGAGCTGTTTTTT. This codes for CASTGRVNTGELFF.

This chain uses TRBV5-6 with TRBJ1-3, with D possibly matching TRBD1 (6 bases). With 1 base removed from V and 4 bases from J, the gap between germline ends came to 9 bases. CDR3 length equals 14 residues. From germline, CDR1 is SGHDT and CDR2 YYEEEE. CDR3 in amino acids: CASSLPGDGNTIYF. The CDR3 nucleotides are TGTGCCAGCAGCTTGCCAGGGGACGGAAACACCATATATTTT.

The chain has TRBV10-3 and TRBJ2-2; TRBD1 matches at 7 bases. CDR3 length equals 14 residues. The germline CDR1 and CDR2 sequences are ENHRY and SYGVKD. V trimming: 9 bases; J trimming: 0 bases; junction bases outside the gene matches: 4. CDR3 bases: TGTGCCATACAGGGGAAGTCGAACACCGGGGAGCTGTTTTTT. Its protein is CAIQGKSNTGELFF.

This clone was counted a single time. The same CDR3 also results from other DNA sequences found in this sample. The V and J genes are TRBV7-9 and TRBJ1-1; tentative D call: TRBD1 (5 bases). V was cut by 5 bases and J by 5 bases, with 9 bases left in between. The CDR3 has 12 amino acids. Germline CDR1 is SEHNR and CDR2 is FQNEAQ (reference sequence). The CDR3 loop is CASSRGLTEAFF. CDR3 DNA sequence: TGTGCCAGCAGCCGGGGGTTGACTGAAGCTTTCTTT. The variable domain in full, with the rest retrieved from reference TRBV7-9 and TRBJ1-1, is DTGVSQNPRHKITKRGQNVTFRCDPISEHNRLYWYRQTLGQGPEFLTYFQNEAQLEKSRLLSDRFSAERPKGSFSTLEIQRTEQGDSAMYLCASSRGLTEAFFGQGTRLTVV.

The genes are TRBV27 and TRBJ1-6; a weak D match, TRBD1 (6 bases). The V gene lost 8 bases and the J gene lost 7 bases, with 18 bases spanning the gap. Germline CDR1 is MNHEY and CDR2 is SMNVEV (reference sequence). The CDR3 has 15 amino acids. CDR3 loop: CASSPRGMENSPLHF. The CDR3 DNA sequence: TGTGCCAGCTCCCCCAGGGGAATGGAAAATTCACCCCTCCACTTT.

The chain uses TRBV9 and TRBJ1-1, with a possible D match to TRBD1 (5 bases). Trimming removed 3 bases at V and 7 bases at J, with 7 bases between. CDR3 length equals 11 residues. Germline V gene sequence: CDR1 SGDLS, CDR2 YYNGEE. CDR3 amino acids: CASSEGSEAFF. The CDR3 nucleotides read TGTGCCAGCAGCGAGGGGAGTGAAGCTTTCTTT.

The genes are TRBV7-9 and TRBJ1-1; TRBD1 might be the D (5 bases). Germline V lookup: CDR1 SEHNR, CDR2 FQNEAQ (reference sequence). The CDR3 has 14 residues. With 8 bases removed from V and 1 base from J, the gap between germline ends came to 14 bases. DNA for the CDR3: TGTGCCAGCGCCTTTTCCACAGGGAACACTGAAGCTTTCTTT. Translation: CASAFSTGNTEAFF.

The chain combines TRBV4-1 with TRBJ2-5, with D unresolved. V dropped 0 bases and J dropped 3 bases, with 11 bases sitting between them. The germline V gene has CDR1 MGHRA and CDR2 YSYEKL. This CDR3 has 15 amino acids. As DNA, the CDR3 is TGCGCCAGCAGCCAAGATGTCGGCGGCGAAGAGACCCAGTACTTC. Translating gives CASSQDVGGEETQYF.

CDR3 sequence reads: CASSPAFGTEVYEQYF. The DNA for the CDR3 is TGTGCCAGCAGCCCCGCATTCGGGACAGAGGTCTACGAGCAGTACTTC. The chain employs TRBV7-8 and TRBJ2-7; 7 nucleotides match TRBD1. The length of the CDR3 is 16 residues. V trimming: 5 bases; J trimming: 3 bases; junction bases outside the gene matches: 13. CDR1 SGHVS and CDR2 FQNEAQ come from the germline V gene. The whole variable domain, remainder taken from reference TRBV7-8 and TRBJ2-7, is GAGVSQSPRYKVAKRGQDVALRCDPISGHVSLFWYQQALGQGPEFLTYFQNEAQLDKSGLPSDRFFAERPEGSVSTLKIQRTQQEDSAVYLCASSPAFGTEVYEQYFGPGTRLTVT.

V gene TRBV11-3 combines with J gene TRBJ2-1, with 9 bases fitting TRBD2. J lost 5 bases, V lost 5 bases, and 1 base had no gene match. Germline lookup yields CDR1 SGHNT and CDR2 YENEEA. CDR3 length: 13 amino acids. The CDR3 DNA sequence: TGTGCCAGCAGCGTAGCGGGAGACAATGAGCAGTTCTTC. It codes for CASSVAGDNEQFF.